This T cell receptor (beta chain) emerged from a study of OX40 agonist ivuxolimab in advanced cancers. Only in-frame clones appear in the TCRdb table, and some are missing; sequencing was by immunoSEQ multiplex PCR. The sample records over 70,000 clones, roughly 88% being singletons. Source: CD4+ or CD8+ T cells sorted from blood, taken in a trial of the OX40 agonist ivuxolimab. The sequence came from an adult with an advanced solid tumor such as melanoma, head and neck, liver or kidney cancer.

The CDR3 DNA is TGCGCCAGCAGTGGCACTCGACTAGCGGGGGGGCACAATGAGCAGTTCTTC. It is translated as CASSGTRLAGGHNEQFF. The genes are TRBV10-1 and TRBJ2-1, with 14 bases that match TRBD2. J gave up 5 bases and V 4 bases, and 7 bases lay outside the gene matches. CDR1 is WNHNN, CDR2 SYGVQD, per germline (reference sequence). The CDR3 contains 17 residues.